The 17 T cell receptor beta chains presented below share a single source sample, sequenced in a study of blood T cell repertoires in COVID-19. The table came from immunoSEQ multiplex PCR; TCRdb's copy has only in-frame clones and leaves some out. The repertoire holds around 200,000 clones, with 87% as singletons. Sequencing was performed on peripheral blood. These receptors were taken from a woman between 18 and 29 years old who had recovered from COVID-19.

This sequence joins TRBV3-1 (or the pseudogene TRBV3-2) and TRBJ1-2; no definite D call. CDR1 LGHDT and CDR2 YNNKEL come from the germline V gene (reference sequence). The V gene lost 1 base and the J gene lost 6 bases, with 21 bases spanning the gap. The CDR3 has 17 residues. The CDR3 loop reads CASSQVDGRVGDNGYTF. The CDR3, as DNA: TGTGCCAGCAGCCAAGTCGACGGGCGGGTAGGTGATAATGGCTACACCTTC.

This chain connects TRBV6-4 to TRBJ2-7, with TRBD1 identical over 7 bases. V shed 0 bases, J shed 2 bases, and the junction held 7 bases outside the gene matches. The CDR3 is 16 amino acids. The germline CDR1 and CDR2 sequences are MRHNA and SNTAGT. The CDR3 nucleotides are TGTGCCAGCAGTGACTCTAAGGGGGCAATCGCCTACGAGCAGTACTTC. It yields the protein CASSDSKGAIAYEQYF.

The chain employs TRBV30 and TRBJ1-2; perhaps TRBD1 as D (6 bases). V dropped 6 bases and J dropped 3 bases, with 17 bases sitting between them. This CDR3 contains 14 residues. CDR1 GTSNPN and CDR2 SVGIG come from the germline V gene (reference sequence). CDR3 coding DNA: TGTGCCTGTGCCAAGGGGGGGGCGGACTATGGCTACACCTTC. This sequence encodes CACAKGGADYGYTF.

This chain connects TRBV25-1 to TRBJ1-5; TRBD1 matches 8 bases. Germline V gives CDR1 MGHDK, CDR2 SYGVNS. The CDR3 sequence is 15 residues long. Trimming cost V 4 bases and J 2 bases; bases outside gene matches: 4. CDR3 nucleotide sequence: TGTGCCAGCAGTGCCGACAGGGGAGGCAATCAGCCCCAGCATTTT. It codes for CASSADRGGNQPQHF. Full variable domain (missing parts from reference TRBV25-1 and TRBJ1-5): EADIYQTPRYLVIGTGKKITLECSQTMGHDKMYWYQQDPGMELHLIHYSYGVNSTEKGDLSSESTVSRIRTEHFPLTLESARPSHTSQYLCASSADRGGNQPQHFGDGTRLSIL.

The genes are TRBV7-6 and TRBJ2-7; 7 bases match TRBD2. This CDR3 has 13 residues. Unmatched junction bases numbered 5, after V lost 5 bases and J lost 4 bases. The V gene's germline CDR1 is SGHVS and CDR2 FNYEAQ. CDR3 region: CASSPTSVYEQYF. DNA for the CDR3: TGTGCCAGCAGCCCAACTAGCGTTTACGAGCAGTACTTC. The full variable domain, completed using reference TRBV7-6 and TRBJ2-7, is GAGVSQSPRYKVTKRGQDVALRCDPISGHVSLYWYRQALGQGPEFLTYFNYEAQQDKSGLPNDRFSAERPEGSISTLTIQRTEQRDSAMYRCASSPTSVYEQYFGPGTRLTVT.

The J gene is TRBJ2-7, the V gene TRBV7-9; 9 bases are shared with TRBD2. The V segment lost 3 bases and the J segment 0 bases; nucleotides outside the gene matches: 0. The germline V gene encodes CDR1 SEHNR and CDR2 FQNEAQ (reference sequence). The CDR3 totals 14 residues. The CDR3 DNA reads TGTGCCAGCAGCTTTAGCGGGAGCTCCTACGAGCAGTACTTC. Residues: CASSFSGSSYEQYF. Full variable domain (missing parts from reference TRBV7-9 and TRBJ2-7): DTGVSQNPRHKITKRGQNVTFRCDPISEHNRLYWYRQTLGQGPEFLTYFQNEAQLEKSRLLSDRFSAERPKGSFSTLEIQRTEQGDSAMYLCASSFSGSSYEQYFGPGTRLTVT.

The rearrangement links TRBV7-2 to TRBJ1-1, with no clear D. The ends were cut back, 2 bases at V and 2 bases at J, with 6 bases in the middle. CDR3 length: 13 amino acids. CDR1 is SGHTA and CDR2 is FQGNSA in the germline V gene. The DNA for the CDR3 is TGTGCCAGCAGCTTACAGGTTAACACTGAAGCTTTCTTT. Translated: CASSLQVNTEAFF.

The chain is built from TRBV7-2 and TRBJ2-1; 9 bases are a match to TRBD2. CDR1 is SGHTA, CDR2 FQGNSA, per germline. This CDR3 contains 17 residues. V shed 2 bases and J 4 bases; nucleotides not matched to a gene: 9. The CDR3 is CASSLSGGRGLYNEQFF. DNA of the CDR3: TGTGCCAGCAGCTTATCTGGCGGGAGGGGTTTATACAATGAGCAGTTCTTC.

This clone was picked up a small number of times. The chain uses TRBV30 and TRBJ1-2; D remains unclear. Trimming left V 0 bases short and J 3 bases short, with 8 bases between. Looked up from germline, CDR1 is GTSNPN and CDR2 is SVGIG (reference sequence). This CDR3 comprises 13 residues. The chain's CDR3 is CAWSVGSHYGYTF. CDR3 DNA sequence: TGTGCCTGGAGTGTCGGGAGTCACTATGGCTACACCTTC.

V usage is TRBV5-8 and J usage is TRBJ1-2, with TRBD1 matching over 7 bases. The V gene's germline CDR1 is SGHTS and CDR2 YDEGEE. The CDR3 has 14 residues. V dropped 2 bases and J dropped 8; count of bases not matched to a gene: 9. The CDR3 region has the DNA TGTGCCAGCAGCTTACTCTCAGGGGGTCTCGGCTACACCTTC. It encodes CASSLLSGGLGYTF.

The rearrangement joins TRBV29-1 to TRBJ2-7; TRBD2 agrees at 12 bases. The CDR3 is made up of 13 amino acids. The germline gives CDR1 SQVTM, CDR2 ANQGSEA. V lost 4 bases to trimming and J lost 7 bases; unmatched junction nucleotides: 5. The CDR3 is CSVALAGGQEQYF. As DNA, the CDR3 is TGCAGCGTTGCCCTAGCGGGAGGGCAGGAGCAGTACTTC.

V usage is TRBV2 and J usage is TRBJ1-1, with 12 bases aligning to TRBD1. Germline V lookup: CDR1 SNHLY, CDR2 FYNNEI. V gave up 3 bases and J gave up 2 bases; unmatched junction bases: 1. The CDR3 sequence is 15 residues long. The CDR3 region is CASSDGTGGNTEAFF. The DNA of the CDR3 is TGTGCCAGCAGTGATGGGACAGGGGGCAACACTGAAGCTTTCTTT.

The CDR3 DNA sequence: TGCGCCAGCAGCCCAGGACAGGGGGCCGGTGAAGCTTTCTTT. Translating gives CASSPGQGAGEAFF. The chain employs TRBV4-1 and TRBJ1-1; 11 bases fit TRBD1. There are 14 residues in the CDR3. CDR1 and CDR2 from the germline V gene are MGHRA and YSYEKL. V lost 4 bases to trimming and J lost 7 bases; unmatched junction nucleotides: 5.

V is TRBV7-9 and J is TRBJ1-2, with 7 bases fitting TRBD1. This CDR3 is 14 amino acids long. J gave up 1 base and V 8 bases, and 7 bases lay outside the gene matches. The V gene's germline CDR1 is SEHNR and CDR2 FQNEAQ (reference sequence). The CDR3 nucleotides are TGTGCCAGCGAGGAGGGGGCTAGTAACTATGGCTACACCTTC. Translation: CASEEGASNYGYTF.

CDR3 nucleotide sequence: TGTGCCAGCAACCCGATCGGGGGGGGCGATCAGCCCCAGCATTTT. Translated, it gives CASNPIGGGDQPQHF. V usage is TRBV28 and J usage is TRBJ1-5; D may be TRBD1 (6 bases). This CDR3 spans 15 amino acids. V shed 7 bases and J shed 5 bases, with 18 bases lying between them. Germline V gene sequence: CDR1 MDHEN, CDR2 SYDVKM.

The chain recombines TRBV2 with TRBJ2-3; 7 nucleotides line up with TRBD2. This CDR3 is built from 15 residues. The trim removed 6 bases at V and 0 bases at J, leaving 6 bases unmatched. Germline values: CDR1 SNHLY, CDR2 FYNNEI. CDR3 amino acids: CASRKLAISTDTQYF. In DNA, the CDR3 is TGTGCCAGCAGGAAACTAGCGATTAGCACAGATACGCAGTATTTT.

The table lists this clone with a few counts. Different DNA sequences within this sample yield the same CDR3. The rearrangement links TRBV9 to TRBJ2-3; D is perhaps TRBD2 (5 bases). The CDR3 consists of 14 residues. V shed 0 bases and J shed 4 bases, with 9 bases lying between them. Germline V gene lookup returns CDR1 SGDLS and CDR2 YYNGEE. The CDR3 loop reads CASSVGLASDTQYF. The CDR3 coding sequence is TGTGCCAGCAGCGTAGGGCTAGCCTCAGATACGCAGTATTTT.